Reported below is one T cell receptor (beta chain). CDR3 size: 14 residues. From germline, CDR1 is SGDLS and CDR2 YYNGEE. Trimming took 0 bases from V and 1 from J, leaving 5 bases between them. This sample was included in a study of cytomegalovirus exposure and HLA in healthy donors. With 60 Vbeta and 13 Jbeta primers, the PCR was carried out. Libraries were prepared by immunoSEQ multiplex PCR; TCRdb keeps only in-frame clonotypes and omits some of them. Among 95,000 to 150,000 clones listed, 15% were seen once. The clonotype comes from a young woman in good health and CMV-seronegative. Sequenced sample: PBMCs. The J gene is TRBJ1-3, the V gene TRBV9; unclear D gene. The CDR3, as DNA: TGTGCCAGCAGCGTAGGGCAGTCTGGAAACACCATATATTTT. This codes for CASSVGQSGNTIYF.